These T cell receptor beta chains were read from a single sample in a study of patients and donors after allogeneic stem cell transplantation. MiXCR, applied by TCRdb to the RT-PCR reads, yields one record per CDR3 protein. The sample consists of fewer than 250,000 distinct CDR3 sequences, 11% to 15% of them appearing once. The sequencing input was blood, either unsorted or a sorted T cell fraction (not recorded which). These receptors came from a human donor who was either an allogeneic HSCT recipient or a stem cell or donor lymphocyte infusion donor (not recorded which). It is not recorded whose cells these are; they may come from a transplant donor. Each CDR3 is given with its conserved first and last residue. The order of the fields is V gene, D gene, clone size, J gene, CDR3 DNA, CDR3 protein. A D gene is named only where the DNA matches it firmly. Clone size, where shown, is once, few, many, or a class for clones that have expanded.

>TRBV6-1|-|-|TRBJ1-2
TGTGCCAGCAGTGATGGGCCCCTCCCCACCTTC
CASSDGPLPTF
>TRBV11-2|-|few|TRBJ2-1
TGTGCCAGCAGCTTAACGAACTATATACCCCCGTTCTTC
CASSLTNYIPPFF
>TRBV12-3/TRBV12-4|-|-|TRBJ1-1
TGTGCCAGCAGCCGTGGACGGCTCCTGAACACTGAAGCTTTCTTT
CASSRGRLLNTEAFF
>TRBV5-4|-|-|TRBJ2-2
TGTGCCAGCAGCGAACCCAGGGGACCCGGGGAGCTGTTTTTT
CASSEPRGPGELFF
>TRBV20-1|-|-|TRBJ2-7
TGCAGTGCTAGAGACGATACGTTTGAGCAGTACTTC
CSARDDTFEQYF
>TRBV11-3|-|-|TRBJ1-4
TGTGCCAGCAGCTCAACCCGCTTGGGGGGAGACACTGAAAAACTGTTTTTT
CASSSTRLGGDTEKLFF
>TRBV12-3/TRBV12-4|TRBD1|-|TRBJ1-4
TGTGCCAGCAGTCCCCTCAGGGGGTATGAAAAACTGTTTTTT
CASSPLRGYEKLFF
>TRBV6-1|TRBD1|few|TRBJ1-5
TGTGCCAGCATTGAGGACAGGGTAGGACAGCCCCAGCATTTT
CASIEDRVGQPQHF
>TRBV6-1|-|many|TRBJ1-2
TGTGCCAGCCAACCCGCCGCTACCCGCTACACCTTC
CASQPAATRYTF
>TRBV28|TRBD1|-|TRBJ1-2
TGTGCCAGCAGTTTTGAGGGACAGGGTGGCTATGGCTACACCTTC
CASSFEGQGGYGYTF
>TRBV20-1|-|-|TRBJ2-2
TGCAGTGCGCGGACGGGTCGGGACACCGGGGAGCTGTTTTTT
CSARTGRDTGELFF
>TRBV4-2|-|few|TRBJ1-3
TGTGCCAGCAGCCAAGATTTAGGTTCTTCCTCTGGAAACACCATATATTTT
CASSQDLGSSSGNTIYF
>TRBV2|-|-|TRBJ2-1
TGTGCCAGCACCCTGAACCTTTACAATGAGCAGTTCTTC
CASTLNLYNEQFF
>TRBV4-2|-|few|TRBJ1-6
TGTGCCAGCAGCCAAGATGGGCAGGGGTGGAATTCACCCCTCCACTTT
CASSQDGQGWNSPLHF
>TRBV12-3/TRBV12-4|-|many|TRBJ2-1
TGTGCCAGCCGCTGGTTTGGGGGGGCCGTCAATGAGCAGTTCTTC
CASRWFGGAVNEQFF
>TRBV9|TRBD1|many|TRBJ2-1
TGTGCCAGCAGCGCCTCGGACAGGGGAACAGAGGAGCAGTTCTTC
CASSASDRGTEEQFF
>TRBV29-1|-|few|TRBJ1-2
TGCAGCGTTGTCGAGGGTTCCGGCTACACCTTC
CSVVEGSGYTF
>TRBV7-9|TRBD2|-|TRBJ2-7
TGTGCCAGCAGCACCGGGACTAGCGGGGTATACGAGCAGTACTTC
CASSTGTSGVYEQYF
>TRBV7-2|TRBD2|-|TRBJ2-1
TGTGCCAGCAGCCCGCAGCGGGGAAGCTCCTACAATGAGCAGTTCTTC
CASSPQRGSSYNEQFF
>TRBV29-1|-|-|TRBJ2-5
TGCAGCGTGGGCCTAGCGACAAAGACCCAGTACTTC
CSVGLATKTQYF
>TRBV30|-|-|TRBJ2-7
TGTGCCTGCGGGAGAACCTCCTACGAGCAGTACTTC
CACGRTSYEQYF
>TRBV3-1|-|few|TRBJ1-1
TGTGCCAGCAGCCAAGATCATATGGCTTTCTTT
CASSQDHMAFF
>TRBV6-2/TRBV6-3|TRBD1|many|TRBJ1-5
TGTGCCAGCAGTTACTCGCCCACAGGGGGTGATCAGCCCCAGCATTTT
CASSYSPTGGDQPQHF
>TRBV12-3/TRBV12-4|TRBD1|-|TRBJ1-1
TGTGCCAGCAGCCACGGGACAGTGAACACTGAAGCTTTCTTT
CASSHGTVNTEAFF